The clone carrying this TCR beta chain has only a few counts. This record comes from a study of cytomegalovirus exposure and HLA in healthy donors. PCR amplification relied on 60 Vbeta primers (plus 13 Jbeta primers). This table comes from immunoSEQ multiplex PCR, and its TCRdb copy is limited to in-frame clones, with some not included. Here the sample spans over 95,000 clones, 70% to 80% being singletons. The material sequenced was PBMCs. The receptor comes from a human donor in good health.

The CDR3 reads CASSLVATTPYEQYF. As DNA, the CDR3 is TGTGCCAGCAGCTTAGTAGCGACAACCCCCTACGAGCAGTACTTC. V and J are TRBV7-8 and TRBJ2-7, with TRBD2 as a possible D gene (5 bases). The germline V gene has CDR1 SGHVS and CDR2 FQNEAQ. CDR3 length: 15 amino acids. Trimming took 1 base from V and 2 from J, leaving 12 bases between them.